This TCR beta chain came from a study of OX40 agonist ivuxolimab in advanced cancers. On this clone: As yet, its antigen is unknown.

Overall study findings and caveats: Dose levels from 0.1 to 3.0 mg/kg saw CD4+ and CD8+ blood T cells expand clonally by week 6.

TCRdb's table, derived via immunoSEQ multiplex PCR, lists solely in-frame clones and lacks some. The data contain fewer than 20,000 clones, 86% of them singletons. Germline V gene data show CDR1 as KGHSH and CDR2 as LQKENI. Unmatched junction bases numbered 7, after V lost 3 bases and J lost 5 bases. The length of the CDR3 is 15 residues. The receptor was derived from an adult with an advanced solid tumor such as melanoma, head and neck, liver or kidney cancer. The sequences come from CD4+ or CD8+ T cells sorted from blood, collected in a trial of the OX40 agonist ivuxolimab. V usage is TRBV18 and J usage is TRBJ2-7; 10 bases are shared with TRBD1. CDR3 nucleotide sequence: TGTGCCAGCTCACCGAACTCGGGACAGGGGAACGAGCAGTACTTC. Translation: CASSPNSGQGNEQYF.